Listed below are T cell receptor beta chains from one sample, sequenced in a study of blood T cell repertoires in COVID-19. Some clones are missing from TCRdb's copy, which holds only in-frame ones; the method was immunoSEQ multiplex PCR. The table includes approximately 330,000 clones, around 90% detected once. Sequenced input: peripheral blood. These receptors were taken from a man aged 25 to 45 with COVID-19, enrolled during active disease. Both conserved end residues are part of each CDR3. D genes are given only for firm matches. Size tells how often a clone was seen (once, few, many) or the class of an expanded clone, and some rows leave it out.

V,size,J,D,DNA,CDR3
TRBV5-1,few,TRBJ2-1,TRBD2,TGCGCCAGCAGCTTGGCCCCGGGAGGGGTCGATGAGCAGTTCTTC,CASSLAPGGVDEQFF
TRBV7-2,once,TRBJ2-5,NA,TGTGCCAGCAGCTTAGGGTCGAGGTTTCATCAAGGGACCCAGTACTTC,CASSLGSRFHQGTQYF
TRBV7-9,NA,TRBJ1-1,NA,TGTGCCAGCAGCTTAGGGATATCTGGGATTAGGGGCACTGAAGCTTTCTTT,CASSLGISGIRGTEAFF
TRBV9,NA,TRBJ2-7,TRBD2,TGTGCCAGCAGCGTTGGGAGGGCCCCCTACGAGCAGTACTTC,CASSVGRAPYEQYF
TRBV13,NA,TRBJ2-1,NA,TGTGCCAGCAGCTTAGATCCCGGACAGAACTTATACAATGAGCAGTTCTTC,CASSLDPGQNLYNEQFF
TRBV5-8,NA,TRBJ2-3,TRBD2,TGTGCCAGCAGCTTGGGGACTAGCGGGGGACAAGGCGATACGCAGTATTTT,CASSLGTSGGQGDTQYF
TRBV5-1,NA,TRBJ2-1,NA,TGCGCCAGCAGCATAGAGGAAGAGCAGTTCTTC,CASSIEEEQFF
TRBV5-6,NA,TRBJ2-7,TRBD1,TGTGCCAGCAGCTTGGGACAGGGAATCGAGCAGTACTTC,CASSLGQGIEQYF
TRBV6-5,NA,TRBJ2-2,TRBD2,TGTGCCAGCAGTTACTCGGGACTAGCAGCCAGCGGGCTGTTTTTT,CASSYSGLAASGLFF
TRBV6-2/TRBV6-3,NA,TRBJ2-7,TRBD1,TGTGCCAGCAGTTACACGGGACAGGGGGCGTATGAGCAGTACTTC,CASSYTGQGAYEQYF
TRBV9,many,TRBJ1-1,NA,TGTGCCAGCAGCTTTAACCCTGAGATGAACACTGAAGCTTTCTTT,CASSFNPEMNTEAFF
TRBV10-3,NA,TRBJ2-7,TRBD2,TGTGCCATCAGTGAGTCGCTAGCGGGGACCCCCTACGAGCAGTACTTC,CAISESLAGTPYEQYF
TRBV14,once,TRBJ1-5,NA,TGTGCCAGCAGCCAAGATCACAATCAGCCCCAGCATTTT,CASSQDHNQPQHF
TRBV28,NA,TRBJ2-5,TRBD2,TGTGCCAGCAGTTTCCTAAACGGACTAGCGAAAGAGACCCAGTACTTC,CASSFLNGLAKETQYF
TRBV6-5,NA,TRBJ2-3,NA,TGTGCCAGCAGTTACTCGAGCAGGTCAGATACGCAGTATTTT,CASSYSSRSDTQYF
TRBV19,NA,TRBJ2-7,TRBD1,TGTGCCAGTAGTATCGCGGACAGGGCCTACGAGCAGTACTTC,CASSIADRAYEQYF
TRBV9,NA,TRBJ2-7,NA,TGTGCCAGCAGCGTAGCTGGCAACCCCCTCTACGAGCAGTACTTC,CASSVAGNPLYEQYF
TRBV12-3/TRBV12-4,NA,TRBJ2-1,NA,TGTGCCAGCAGTCCTCTCGATGAGCAGTTCTTC,CASSPLDEQFF
TRBV7-2,NA,TRBJ2-7,TRBD2,TGTGCCAGCAGCTTAGTGGGGACGGGAGGGACGGTGGGGCAGTACTTC,CASSLVGTGGTVGQYF
TRBV19,NA,TRBJ2-5,TRBD1,TGTGCCAGTAGTATAGGAGACAGGGTGGGGGAGACCCAGTACTTC,CASSIGDRVGETQYF
TRBV6-2/TRBV6-3,NA,TRBJ2-7,NA,TGTGCCAGCGGCCCAATGGGGGCATCCTACGAGCAGTACTTC,CASGPMGASYEQYF
TRBV19,NA,TRBJ2-6,NA,TGTGCCAGTAGTACCCCCCCTTACAGGGCCAGAGACTCTGGGGCCAACGTCCTGACTTTC,CASSTPPYRARDSGANVLTF
TRBV10-3,NA,TRBJ2-6,NA,TGTGCCATCAGTGAGTCCCCTCCGAGCTCTGGGGCCAACGTCCTGACTTTC,CAISESPPSSGANVLTF
TRBV7-2,NA,TRBJ2-7,TRBD2,TGTGCCAGCAGCTTAGCGCGGCAGGAGCACCTAGCGGAGAGCTCCTACGAGCAGTACTTC,CASSLARQEHLAESSYEQYF
TRBV6-2/TRBV6-3,NA,TRBJ1-5,TRBD1,TGTGCCAGCAGTTGGGACAGGGGATCGGGAAGCAATCAGCCCCAGCATTTT,CASSWDRGSGSNQPQHF
TRBV30,NA,TRBJ2-2,NA,TGTGCCTGGACGATGGGGCCGGGCACCGGGGAGCTGTTTTTT,CAWTMGPGTGELFF
TRBV27,NA,TRBJ1-2,NA,TGTGCCAGCAGGGGCAGGGGTAACTATGGCTACACCTTC,CASRGRGNYGYTF
TRBV27,NA,TRBJ1-5,NA,TGTGCCAGCTCCCAGGGGCTGACTAGCAATCAGCCCCAGCATTTT,CASSQGLTSNQPQHF
TRBV6-2/TRBV6-3,few,TRBJ1-5,NA,TGTGCCAGCAGTTACAGCTATCAGCCCCAGCATTTT,CASSYSYQPQHF
TRBV7-9,NA,TRBJ2-5,TRBD1,TGTGCCAGCAGCGCCGGGACAGACCAAGAGACCCAGTACTTC,CASSAGTDQETQYF
TRBV29-1,once,TRBJ1-5,TRBD1,TGCAGCGTTGAAATACAGGGGAGCAATCAGCCCCAGCATTTT,CSVEIQGSNQPQHF
TRBV6-5,few,TRBJ1-5,TRBD1,TGTGCCAGCAGCAAAGGACAGGGGATTCAGCCCCAGCATTTT,CASSKGQGIQPQHF
TRBV6-5,NA,TRBJ2-3,TRBD2,TGTGCCAGCAGTTCCGCCCTAGCGGGGGGGGTAGATACGCAGTATTTT,CASSSALAGGVDTQYF
TRBV7-8,once,TRBJ1-6,NA,TGTGCCAGCGCCCGGTGGGAGCAAGTTAATTCACCCCTCCACTTT,CASARWEQVNSPLHF
TRBV10-3,NA,TRBJ2-3,TRBD1,TGTGCCATCAGTGAGTCAGGGACAGGGGGTACCGATACGCAGTATTTT,CAISESGTGGTDTQYF
TRBV7-6,NA,TRBJ2-1,TRBD2,TGTGCCAGCAGCTTCTCCCAGCGGGGCTACAATGAGCAGTTCTTC,CASSFSQRGYNEQFF
TRBV19,medium-sized,TRBJ2-3,NA,TGTGCCAGTAGTATAGGTCGTACTAGCACAGATACGCAGTATTTT,CASSIGRTSTDTQYF
TRBV4-3,NA,TRBJ2-3,TRBD2,TGCGCCAGCAGCCACGGACTAGCGGGAGGTCTTACGCAGTATTTT,CASSHGLAGGLTQYF
TRBV19,NA,TRBJ1-6,TRBD1,TGTGCCAGTAGCCATACCCGGGACAGAGATTCACCCCTCCACTTT,CASSHTRDRDSPLHF
TRBV3-1/TRBV3-2,NA,TRBJ1-1,TRBD1,TGTGCCAGCAGCCAGAGAGGTGGCGGCAGGGGGCTTGGAACTGAAGCTTTCTTT,CASSQRGGGRGLGTEAFF
TRBV11-2,NA,TRBJ2-5,TRBD1,TGTGCCAGCAGGCCGAGAGCGGCCGGGACAGGGGCAGAGACCCAGTACTTC,CASRPRAAGTGAETQYF
TRBV9,NA,TRBJ2-3,NA,TGTGCCAGCTCCCAAGGGGACACAGATACGCAGTATTTT,CASSQGDTDTQYF
TRBV18,NA,TRBJ2-2,NA,TGTGCCAGCTCACCAAGAGATGCGAGTAGCGGGGAGCTGTTTTTT,CASSPRDASSGELFF
TRBV7-8,NA,TRBJ2-5,NA,TGTGCCAGCAGCTTATACAGTGCGGGACAGAAGAAAGAGACCCAGTACTTC,CASSLYSAGQKKETQYF